This T cell receptor beta chain originates from a study of cytomegalovirus exposure and HLA in healthy donors. Study-level points and caveats: DRB1 had the most TCR associations and HLA-C the fewest, a later analysis found, with rates varying by HLA locus. Segments of the TCR beta V type were, in most cases, productive about 87% or about 30% of the time in an earlier analysis. Association of 16,951 TCR beta sequences with HLA alleles was found at 0.05 false discovery rate in a later analysis. It was reported that TCR beta sequences correctly inferred the HLA-A and HLA-B alleles for most subjects.

As concerns this clone: Antigen unknown.

PCR employed 60 Vbeta and 13 Jbeta primers. Assay used: immunoSEQ multiplex PCR; TCRdb lists only in-frame clones, some missing. The sample holds 40,000 or so clones, around 69% seen once. Per germline, CDR1 MNHNS and CDR2 SASEGT. This CDR3 comprises 15 residues. V was cut by 7 bases and J by 6 bases, with 22 bases left in between. Sequenced input: PBMCs. The origin of this receptor is a woman aged 25 to 45 in good health and CMV-seronegative. This chain uses TRBV6-1 with TRBJ2-7; perhaps TRBD1 as D (7 bases). CDR3 sequence reads: CASTQMTGLGLEQYF. The CDR3 DNA reads as TGTGCCAGCACCCAGATGACAGGGTTGGGACTCGAGCAGTACTTC.